Listed below are T cell receptor beta chains from one sample, sequenced in a study of blood T cell repertoires in COVID-19. The protocol was immunoSEQ multiplex PCR, while the TCRdb copy is restricted to in-frame clones and leaves out a portion. The sample carries about 210,000 clones, over 70% recorded once. The material sequenced was peripheral blood. The origin of the receptors is a man in his 60s with acute or convalescent COVID-19. Both conserved end residues are part of each CDR3. Each record gives: J gene, clone size, V gene, D gene, CDR3 protein, CDR3 DNA. A D gene is named only where the DNA matches it firmly. Where a row states a size, it is once, few, many or the class of an expanded clone; other rows omit it.

TRBJ2-1 | NA | TRBV5-6 | NA | CASSPGNSYNEQFF | TGTGCCAGCAGCCCGGGGAACTCCTACAATGAGCAGTTCTTC
TRBJ1-5 | NA | TRBV4-2 | TRBD1 | CASSQDPGTQGRNQPQHF | TGTGCCAGCAGCCAAGACCCCGGGACACAGGGGCGGAATCAGCCCCAGCATTTT
TRBJ1-1 | NA | TRBV6-1 | TRBD1 | CASSDVGTGGPSTEAFF | TGTGCCAGCAGTGATGTAGGGACAGGGGGTCCGAGCACTGAAGCTTTCTTT
TRBJ1-2 | NA | TRBV19 | TRBD1 | CASSRGTGGGYTF | TGTGCCAGTAGTAGAGGGACAGGGGGTGGCTACACCTTC
TRBJ2-1 | NA | TRBV7-8 | TRBD2 | CASSSGGREQFF | TGTGCCAGCAGTTCCGGCGGGAGGGAGCAGTTCTTC
TRBJ1-2 | NA | TRBV28 | NA | CASSFTGPNYGYTF | TGTGCCAGCAGTTTTACAGGACCGAACTATGGCTACACCTTC
TRBJ1-4 | few | TRBV24-1 | NA | CATSDIDPAGNEKLFF | TGTGCCACCAGTGACATCGACCCGGCGGGTAATGAAAAACTGTTTTTT
TRBJ1-1 | NA | TRBV19 | NA | CASSHRVSNTEAFF | TGTGCCAGTAGTCACAGGGTGTCGAACACTGAAGCTTTCTTT
TRBJ2-2 | NA | TRBV5-1 | NA | CASSSGQNTGELFF | TGCGCCAGCAGCTCGGGACAGAACACCGGGGAGCTGTTTTTT
TRBJ2-7 | NA | TRBV6-2/TRBV6-3 | TRBD1 | CASSSGQGWAYEQYF | TGTGCCAGCAGCTCCGGACAGGGGTGGGCCTACGAGCAGTACTTC
TRBJ1-2 | NA | TRBV19 | NA | CASSTNQGSGYTF | TGTGCCAGTAGTACCAATCAGGGGTCTGGCTACACCTTC
TRBJ1-1 | many | TRBV6-5 | NA | CASSYSQMNTEAFF | TGTGCCAGCAGTTACTCCCAGATGAACACTGAAGCTTTCTTT
TRBJ2-7 | NA | TRBV19 | NA | CASSIDGYEQYF | TGTGCCAGTAGTATAGACGGCTACGAGCAGTACTTC
TRBJ2-3 | NA | TRBV5-6 | TRBD2 | CASSSGLAGGTDTQYF | TGTGCCAGCAGCTCGGGACTAGCGGGGGGGACAGATACGCAGTATTTT
TRBJ2-1 | NA | TRBV29-1 | TRBD2 | CSVVATSGRAFEQFF | TGCAGCGTTGTTGCGACTAGCGGGAGGGCCTTTGAGCAGTTCTTC
TRBJ1-2 | NA | TRBV10-3 | TRBD1 | CAIRGDRGNYGYTF | TGTGCCATCAGAGGGGACAGAGGAAACTATGGCTACACCTTC
TRBJ1-5 | NA | TRBV19 | NA | CASRQTGFGQPQHF | TGTGCCAGTAGGCAAACAGGGTTCGGTCAGCCCCAGCATTTT
TRBJ2-5 | NA | TRBV3-1/TRBV3-2 | NA | CASSQTRMETQYF | TGTGCCAGCAGCCAGACTAGAATGGAGACCCAGTACTTC
TRBJ2-1 | NA | TRBV5-4 | NA | CASSLNRGSYNEQFF | TGTGCCAGCAGCTTGAATAGAGGATCCTACAATGAGCAGTTCTTC
TRBJ1-6 | NA | TRBV3-1/TRBV3-2 | TRBD1 | CASRTGNHNSPLHF | TGTGCCAGCAGGACAGGGAACCATAATTCACCCCTCCACTTT
TRBJ1-2 | NA | TRBV19 | TRBD1 | CASSIGGDRGASGYTF | TGTGCCAGTAGTATAGGGGGCGACAGGGGCGCGAGTGGCTACACCTTC
TRBJ1-5 | once | TRBV9 | TRBD1 | CASSVGQGANQPQHF | TGTGCCAGCAGCGTAGGACAGGGGGCCAATCAGCCCCAGCATTTT
TRBJ1-6 | NA | TRBV11-2 | NA | CASSLSYSPLHF | TGTGCCAGCAGCTTATCCTATTCACCCCTCCACTTT
TRBJ2-1 | NA | TRBV9 | NA | CASSARSGSSYNEQFF | TGTGCCAGCAGCGCCAGGAGCGGTAGCTCCTACAATGAGCAGTTCTTC
TRBJ2-1 | NA | TRBV10-1 | NA | CASSESRVNEQFF | TGCGCCAGCAGTGAGTCGAGGGTGAATGAGCAGTTCTTC
TRBJ1-2 | NA | TRBV4-1 | NA | CASSQEQGVAGYTF | TGCGCCAGCAGCCAAGAACAAGGGGTAGCTGGCTACACCTTC
TRBJ1-6 | few | TRBV7-9 | TRBD1 | CASSGRQGLNSPLHF | TGTGCCAGCAGCGGAAGACAGGGTCTCAATTCACCCCTCCACTTT
TRBJ1-5 | NA | TRBV7-2 | NA | CASSLDLGRGYQPQHF | TGTGCCAGCAGCTTGGATCTTGGTAGGGGCTATCAGCCCCAGCATTTT
TRBJ2-1 | NA | TRBV19 | TRBD2 | CASSILYGGGVNNEQFF | TGTGCCAGTAGTATATTGTATGGCGGGGGGGTTAACAATGAGCAGTTCTTC
TRBJ1-4 | NA | TRBV19 | TRBD1 | CASTPRTGTNEKLFF | TGTGCCAGTACCCCCAGGACAGGCACTAATGAAAAACTGTTTTTT
TRBJ2-7 | NA | TRBV4-3 | NA | CASSQDLLYEQYF | TGCGCCAGCAGCCAAGACCTCCTCTACGAGCAGTACTTC
TRBJ2-1 | once | TRBV19 | TRBD2 | CASRGLAGGPTYNEQFF | TGTGCCAGTAGGGGACTAGCGGGAGGCCCCACCTACAATGAGCAGTTCTTC
TRBJ2-7 | NA | TRBV2 | TRBD2 | CASSESVLTSSTHEQYF | TGTGCCAGCAGTGAATCGGTTTTGACTAGCTCTACCCACGAGCAGTACTTC
TRBJ1-2 | NA | TRBV4-3 | NA | CASSQGQGLTNYGYTF | TGCGCCAGCAGCCAAGGCCAAGGACTCACAAACTATGGCTACACCTTC
TRBJ2-1 | NA | TRBV6-5 | TRBD2 | CASNKAGGAYNEQFF | TGTGCCAGCAACAAAGCGGGGGGCGCCTACAATGAGCAGTTCTTC
TRBJ1-2 | NA | TRBV5-4 | NA | CASSLPLAGASSNYGYTF | TGTGCCAGCAGCTTGCCCTTGGCAGGGGCGAGTTCTAACTATGGCTACACCTTC
TRBJ1-5 | NA | TRBV6-6 | TRBD1 | CASSDRGNQPQHF | TGTGCCAGCAGTGACAGGGGGAATCAGCCCCAGCATTTT
TRBJ1-1 | NA | TRBV6-2/TRBV6-3 | NA | CASSSYVNLNTEAFF | TGTGCCAGCAGTTCCTACGTCAACCTAAACACTGAAGCTTTCTTT
TRBJ1-5 | NA | TRBV23-1 | NA | CASSRFRDSTGSNQPQHF | TGCGCCAGCAGTAGATTCCGGGACTCGACCGGGAGCAATCAGCCCCAGCATTTT
TRBJ1-2 | NA | TRBV15 | TRBD1 | CATSGFGQGSYGYTF | TGTGCCACCAGCGGGTTTGGACAGGGCAGCTATGGCTACACCTTC
TRBJ1-2 | NA | TRBV2 | NA | CASSASGGRRGYTF | TGTGCCAGCAGTGCCTCGGGGGGGCGGCGGGGCTACACCTTC
TRBJ1-2 | few | TRBV4-1 | NA | CASSPTQGGYGYTF | TGCGCCAGCAGCCCCACTCAGGGTGGTTATGGCTACACCTTC
TRBJ1-5 | NA | TRBV4-3 | NA | CASSQGYSNQPQHF | TGCGCCAGCAGCCAAGGTTATAGCAATCAGCCCCAGCATTTT
TRBJ2-2 | few | TRBV15 | TRBD2 | CATTQREGDTGELFF | TGTGCCACCACTCAGCGGGAGGGAGACACCGGGGAGCTGTTTTTT
TRBJ2-1 | NA | TRBV5-1 | TRBD2 | CASSLAGQKGLDEQFF | TGCGCCAGCAGCCTAGCGGGTCAGAAGGGACTGGATGAGCAGTTCTTC
TRBJ1-5 | NA | TRBV10-1 | NA | CASARDLDQPQHF | TGCGCCAGTGCCAGGGATCTCGATCAGCCCCAGCATTTT
TRBJ2-5 | NA | TRBV7-2 | TRBD1 | CASSLAGGRETQYF | TGTGCCAGCAGCTTAGCAGGGGGCCGGGAGACCCAGTACTTC
TRBJ2-1 | NA | TRBV6-4 | NA | CASSTERLGYNEQFF | TGTGCCAGCTCCACCGAAAGACTTGGCTACAATGAGCAGTTCTTC
TRBJ1-2 | NA | TRBV5-4 | NA | CASSSGSNYGYTF | TGTGCCAGCAGCTCGGGGTCTAACTATGGCTACACCTTC
TRBJ1-1 | NA | TRBV15 | TRBD1 | CATSKDRGATEAFF | TGTGCCACCAGCAAAGACAGGGGCGCCACTGAAGCTTTCTTT
TRBJ1-6 | NA | TRBV2 | TRBD1 | CASSTGQATNSPLHF | TGTGCCAGCAGTACGGGACAGGCAACGAATTCACCCCTCCACTTT
TRBJ2-1 | NA | TRBV6-6 | TRBD2 | CASTPLAGVFGEQFF | TGTGCCAGCACCCCACTAGCGGGAGTATTTGGGGAGCAGTTCTTC
TRBJ1-2 | NA | TRBV28 | NA | CAVQQPNYGYTF | TGTGCCGTTCAACAGCCTAACTATGGCTACACCTTC
TRBJ2-7 | once | TRBV27 | NA | CASSFRSGSYEQYF | TGTGCCAGCAGTTTTCGGTCAGGGTCATACGAGCAGTACTTC
TRBJ2-7 | NA | TRBV6-5 | TRBD2 | CASSYSERGDYEQYF | TGTGCCAGCAGTTACTCGGAGCGGGGGGACTACGAGCAGTACTTC
TRBJ1-4 | few | TRBV2 | TRBD1 | CASNPSLGQGGKTNEKLFF | TGTGCCAGCAACCCCTCCTTGGGACAGGGGGGGAAGACTAATGAAAAACTGTTTTTT
TRBJ2-7 | many | TRBV19 | TRBD2 | CASSINPGGGYEQYF | TGTGCCAGTAGTATTAACCCCGGGGGGGGCTACGAGCAGTACTTC
TRBJ2-7 | NA | TRBV21-1 | NA | CASSKRVRGWHYEQYF | TGTGCCAGCAGCAAACGGGTCCGGGGTTGGCACTACGAGCAGTACTTC
TRBJ1-2 | NA | TRBV5-8 | TRBD1 | CASSSDRGYGYTF | TGTGCCAGCAGCTCGGACAGGGGCTATGGCTACACCTTC
TRBJ2-7 | NA | TRBV5-1 | TRBD2 | CASSLWGREGPEQYF | TGCGCCAGCAGCTTGTGGGGGCGGGAGGGCCCCGAGCAGTACTTC